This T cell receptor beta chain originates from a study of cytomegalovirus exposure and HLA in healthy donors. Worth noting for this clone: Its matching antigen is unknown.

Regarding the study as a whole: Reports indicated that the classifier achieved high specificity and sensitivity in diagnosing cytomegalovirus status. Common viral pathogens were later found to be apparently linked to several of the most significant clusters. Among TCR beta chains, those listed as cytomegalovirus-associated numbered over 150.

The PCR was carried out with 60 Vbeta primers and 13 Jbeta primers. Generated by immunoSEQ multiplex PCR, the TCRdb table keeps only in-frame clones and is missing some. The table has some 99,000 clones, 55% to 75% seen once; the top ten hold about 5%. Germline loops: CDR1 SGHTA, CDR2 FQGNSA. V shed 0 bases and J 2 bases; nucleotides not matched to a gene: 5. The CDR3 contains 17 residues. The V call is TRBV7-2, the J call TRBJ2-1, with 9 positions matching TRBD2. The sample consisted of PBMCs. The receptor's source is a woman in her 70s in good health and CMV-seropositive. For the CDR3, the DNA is TGTGCCAGCAGCTTAGCGCTGGGCGGGGGGGCCTACAATGAGCAGTTCTTC. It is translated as CASSLALGGGAYNEQFF. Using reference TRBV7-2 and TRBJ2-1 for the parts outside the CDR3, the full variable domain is GAGVSQSPSNKVTEKGKDVELRCDPISGHTALYWYRQSLGQGLEFLIYFQGNSAPDKSGLPSDRFSAERTGGSVSTLTIQRTQQEDSAVYLCASSLALGGGAYNEQFFGPGTRLTVL.